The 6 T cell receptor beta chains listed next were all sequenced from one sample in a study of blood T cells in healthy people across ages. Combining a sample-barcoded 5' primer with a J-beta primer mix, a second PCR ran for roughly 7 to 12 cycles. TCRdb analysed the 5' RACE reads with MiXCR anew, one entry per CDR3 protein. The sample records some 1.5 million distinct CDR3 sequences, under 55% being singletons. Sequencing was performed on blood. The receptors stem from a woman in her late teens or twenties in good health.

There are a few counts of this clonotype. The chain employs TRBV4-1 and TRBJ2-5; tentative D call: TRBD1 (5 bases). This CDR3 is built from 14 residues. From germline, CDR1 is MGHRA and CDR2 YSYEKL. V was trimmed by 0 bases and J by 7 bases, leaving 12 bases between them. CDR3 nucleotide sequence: TGCGCCAGCAGCCAAGATGCCAGGGTGGGGACCCAGTACTTC. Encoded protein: CASSQDARVGTQYF.

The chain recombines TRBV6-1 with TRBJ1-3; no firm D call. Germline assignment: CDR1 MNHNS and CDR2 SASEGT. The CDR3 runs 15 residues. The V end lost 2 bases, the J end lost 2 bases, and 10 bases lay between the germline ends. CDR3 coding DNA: TGTGCCAGCAGTGAAATCCAGTACGCTGGAAACACCATATATTTT. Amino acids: CASSEIQYAGNTIYF.

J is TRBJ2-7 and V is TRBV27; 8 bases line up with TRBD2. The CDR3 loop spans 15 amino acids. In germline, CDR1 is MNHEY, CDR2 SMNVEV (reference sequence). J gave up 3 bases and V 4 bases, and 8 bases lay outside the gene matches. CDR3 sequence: CASSSTAGAVYEQYF. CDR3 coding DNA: TGTGCCAGCAGTTCCACAGCGGGAGCCGTCTACGAGCAGTACTTC.

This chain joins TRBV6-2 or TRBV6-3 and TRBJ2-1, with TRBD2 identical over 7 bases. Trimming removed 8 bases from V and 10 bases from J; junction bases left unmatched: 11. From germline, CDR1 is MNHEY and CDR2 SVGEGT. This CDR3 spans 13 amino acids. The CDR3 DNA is TGTGCCAGCTGGGAGACTAGCTACAGAGAGCAGTTCTTC. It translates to CASWETSYREQFF.

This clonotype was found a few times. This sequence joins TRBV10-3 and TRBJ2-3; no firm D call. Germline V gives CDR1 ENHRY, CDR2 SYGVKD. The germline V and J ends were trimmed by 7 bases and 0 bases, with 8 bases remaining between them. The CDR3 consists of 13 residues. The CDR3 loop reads CAINAQSTDTQYF. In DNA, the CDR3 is TGTGCCATCAATGCGCAGAGCACAGATACGCAGTATTTT.

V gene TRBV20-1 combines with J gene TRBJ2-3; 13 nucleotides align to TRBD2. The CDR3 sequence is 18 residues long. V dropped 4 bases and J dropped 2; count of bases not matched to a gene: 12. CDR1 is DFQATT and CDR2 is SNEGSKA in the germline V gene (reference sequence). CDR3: CSAISPATSGGTTDTQYF. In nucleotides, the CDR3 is TGCAGTGCTATCTCCCCCGCGACTAGCGGGGGGACCACAGATACGCAGTATTTT.